This T cell receptor (beta chain) comes out of a study of shared clonotypes between healthy human individuals. Study observations and caveats: Donors were few, which limited the genetic and exposure-history diversity represented.

This CDR3 is 13 amino acids long. Trimming pared 3 bases from V and 3 bases from J, leaving 8 bases between. Germline-derived CDR1 and CDR2 are SEHNR and FQNEAQ (reference sequence). Notes on this clone: No antigen is known for it. This same CDR3 is encoded by further DNA sequences in the sample.

TCRdb's copy holds only in-frame clones and misses some; the assay was immunoSEQ multiplex PCR. The sample includes hundreds of thousands of clones, 80% to 95% of them seen just once. The naive CD8 fraction comprised CD45RO-negative cells positively selected for CCR7 and excluded terminally differentiated effector memory CD45RA+ cells. The material sequenced was naive CD8+ T cells sorted from blood. V and J are TRBV7-9 and TRBJ1-2, with a tentative D call TRBD1 (6 bases). The receptor was derived from a man aged 30 to 45 in good health. CDR3 amino acids: CASSLGGDYGYTF. The CDR3 nucleotides read TGTGCCAGCAGCTTGGGGGGCGACTATGGCTACACCTTC.